This TCR beta chain was documented in a study of patients and donors after allogeneic stem cell transplantation. V was pared by 3 bases and J by 3 bases, with 6 bases of the junction left unmatched. There are 16 residues in the CDR3. Germline lookup yields CDR1 MDHEN and CDR2 SYDVKM. Each CDR3 protein is one row after TCRdb ran MiXCR on the RT-PCR reads. Of around 23,000 distinct CDR3 sequences in the sample, around 31% are singletons; the top ten hold roughly half. The table lists this clonotype with many counts. Material for sequencing was blood, either unsorted or a sorted T cell fraction (not recorded which). The chain carries TRBV28 and TRBJ1-3, with 9 bases that match TRBD1. The clonotype originates from a human donor who was either an allogeneic HSCT recipient or a stem cell or donor lymphocyte infusion donor (not recorded which). It is not recorded whose cells these are; they may come from a transplant donor. The CDR3 DNA reads as TGTGCCAGCAGTTTCGGGGGACAGGGAAATGGAAACACCATATATTTT. It specifies CASSFGGQGNGNTIYF.